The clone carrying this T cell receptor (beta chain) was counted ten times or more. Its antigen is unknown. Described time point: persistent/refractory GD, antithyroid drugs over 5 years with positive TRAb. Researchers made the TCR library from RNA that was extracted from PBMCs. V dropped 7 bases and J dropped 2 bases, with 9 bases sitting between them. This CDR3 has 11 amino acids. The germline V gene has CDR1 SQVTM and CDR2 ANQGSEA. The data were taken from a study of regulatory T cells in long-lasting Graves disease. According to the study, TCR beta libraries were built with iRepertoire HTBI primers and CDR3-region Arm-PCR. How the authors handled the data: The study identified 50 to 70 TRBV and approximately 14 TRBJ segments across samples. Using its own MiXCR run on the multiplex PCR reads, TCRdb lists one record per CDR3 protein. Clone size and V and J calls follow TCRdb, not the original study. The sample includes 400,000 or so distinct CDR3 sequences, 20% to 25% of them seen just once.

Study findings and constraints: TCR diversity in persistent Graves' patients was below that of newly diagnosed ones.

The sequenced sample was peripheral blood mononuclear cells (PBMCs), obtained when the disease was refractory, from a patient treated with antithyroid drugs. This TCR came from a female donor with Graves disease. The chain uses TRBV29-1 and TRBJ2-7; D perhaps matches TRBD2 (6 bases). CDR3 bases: TGCAGCGGGAGGGGTCCCTACGAGCAGTACTTC. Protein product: CSGRGPYEQYF.